This T cell receptor (beta chain) was obtained from a study of cytomegalovirus exposure and HLA in healthy donors. Study results and caveats: After further analysis at a later stage, 16,951 TCR beta sequences were associated with HLA alleles at 0.05 false discovery rate.

The primer mix had 60 Vbeta and 13 Jbeta primers. Only in-frame clones appear in the TCRdb table, and some are missing; sequencing was by immunoSEQ multiplex PCR. The sample has fewer than 150,000 clones; around 73% are singletons. V dropped 5 bases and J dropped 2 bases, with 13 bases sitting between them. The CDR3 loop spans 14 amino acids. Germline CDR1 is MNHEY and CDR2 is SVGAGI. This clone came up a few times. The antigen is undetermined. Sequencing was carried out using PBMCs. This sequence was found in a human donor in good health. This chain connects TRBV6-5 to TRBJ2-7; no firm D call. For the CDR3, the DNA is TGTGCCAGCAGTCAGGCCTCCACCCCCTACGAGCAGTACTTC. Protein: CASSQASTPYEQYF.